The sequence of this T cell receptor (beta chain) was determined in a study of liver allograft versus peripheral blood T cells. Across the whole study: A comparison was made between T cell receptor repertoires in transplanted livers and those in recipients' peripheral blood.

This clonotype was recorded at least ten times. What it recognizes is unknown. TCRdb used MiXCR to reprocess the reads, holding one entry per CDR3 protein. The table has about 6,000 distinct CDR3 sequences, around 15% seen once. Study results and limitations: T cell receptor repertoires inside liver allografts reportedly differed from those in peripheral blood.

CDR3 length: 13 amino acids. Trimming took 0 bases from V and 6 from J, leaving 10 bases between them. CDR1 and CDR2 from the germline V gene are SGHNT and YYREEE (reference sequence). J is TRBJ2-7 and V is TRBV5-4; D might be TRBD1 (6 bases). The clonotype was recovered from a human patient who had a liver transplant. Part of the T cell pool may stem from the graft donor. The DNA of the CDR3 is TGTGCCAGCAGCTTGGAGACAGGAGGCGAGCAGTACTTC. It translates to CASSLETGGEQYF.